The 19 T cell receptor beta chains given below trace back to one sample, sequenced in a study of T cells in tuberculosis. Sequencing used immunoSEQ multiplex PCR; TCRdb keeps in-frame clones, though not all of them. The data contain 25,000 or so clones, almost 90% of them singletons. Source material: PBMCs. These receptors were taken from a donor aged 10 to 29 with latent tuberculosis or without tuberculosis infection.

The CDR3 bases are TGTGCCAGCAGCCCATCAGGGAATTCGAACACCATATATTTT. Encoded protein: CASSPSGNSNTIYF. The chain recombines TRBV7-9 with TRBJ1-3, with D tentatively TRBD1 (5 bases). This CDR3 contains 14 residues. Germline CDR1 reads SEHNR; CDR2 reads FQNEAQ (reference sequence). V was pared by 5 bases and J by 7 bases, with 15 bases between. The full variable domain, rest sourced from reference TRBV7-9 and TRBJ1-3, is DTGVSQNPRHKITKRGQNVTFRCDPISEHNRLYWYRQTLGQGPEFLTYFQNEAQLEKSRLLSDRFSAERPKGSFSTLEIQRTEQGDSAMYLCASSPSGNSNTIYFGEGSWLTVV.

The V and J genes are TRBV28 and TRBJ1-2; D possibly corresponds to TRBD1 (5 bases). The germline gives CDR1 MDHEN, CDR2 SYDVKM. The CDR3 runs 16 residues. Trimming took 7 bases from V and 4 from J, leaving 22 bases between them. In nucleotides, the CDR3 is TGTGCCAGCATGGCCGCCCGGGAGGGGCAGGGCTATGGCTACACCTTC. This codes for CASMAAREGQGYGYTF.

The rearrangement links TRBV9 to TRBJ2-3; 11 positions agree with TRBD2. Losses at the gene ends were 4 bases for V and 1 base for J; bases not matched to a gene: 2. In germline, CDR1 is SGDLS, CDR2 YYNGEE. The CDR3 contains 15 residues. CDR3 sequence: CASSSSGGRTDTQYF. CDR3 nucleotide sequence: TGTGCCAGCAGCTCTAGCGGGGGGCGCACAGATACGCAGTATTTT.

The genes are TRBV5-1 and TRBJ2-1; D perhaps matches TRBD1 (5 bases). The germline CDR1 and CDR2 sequences are SGHRS and YFSETQ. This CDR3 contains 13 residues. V was cut by 4 bases and J by 5 bases, with 10 bases left in between. CDR3 nucleotide sequence: TGCGCCAGCAGCCGCAGGGATAACAATGAGCAGTTCTTC. Amino acid sequence: CASSRRDNNEQFF.

The V gene is TRBV4-3, the J gene TRBJ2-2; 9 positions match TRBD1. The germline V gene encodes CDR1 LGHNA and CDR2 YSLEER. Germline trimming cut 1 base from V and 4 bases from J; bases unmatched to any gene: 10. The CDR3 runs to 18 residues. CDR3 sequence: CASSQATGGWGSTGELFF. In DNA form, the CDR3 reads TGCGCCAGCAGCCAAGCAACAGGGGGCTGGGGGAGCACCGGGGAGCTGTTTTTT.

The V gene is TRBV11-2, the J gene TRBJ2-7, with a weak D call TRBD1 (6 bases). Germline-derived CDR1 and CDR2 are SGHAT and FQNNGV. There are 17 residues in the CDR3. Trimming left V 1 base short and J 2 bases short, with 18 bases between. CDR3 sequence (DNA): TGTGCCAGCAGCTTAGTTGGGGGCTACCCTACGACCTACGAGCAGTACTTC. The encoded protein is CASSLVGGYPTTYEQYF.

The V gene is TRBV15, the J gene TRBJ2-7, with 9 positions matching TRBD1. V trimming: 0 bases; J trimming: 6 bases; junction bases outside the gene matches: 6. CDR3 length equals 15 residues. In germline, CDR1 is LNHNV, CDR2 YYDKDF (reference sequence). CDR3 residues: CATSRDGTGFTEQYF. CDR3 DNA: TGTGCCACCAGCAGAGATGGGACAGGGTTCACCGAGCAGTACTTC.

The chain employs TRBV19 and TRBJ1-6, with D maybe TRBD1 (5 bases). The CDR3 covers 13 residues. Trimming shortened V by 5 bases and J by 9 bases, and 11 bases separated the two germline ends. Germline V gene data show CDR1 as LNHDA and CDR2 as SQIVND (reference sequence). The CDR3 region is CASSSAGPSPLHF. CDR3 nucleotide sequence: TGTGCCAGTAGTTCGGCAGGGCCTTCACCCCTCCACTTT. The full variable domain, with the rest looked up from reference TRBV19 and TRBJ1-6, is DGGITQSPKYLFRKEGQNVTLSCEQNLNHDAMYWYRQDPGQGLRLIYYSQIVNDFQKGDIAEGYSVSREKKESFPLTVTSAQKNPTAFYLCASSSAGPSPLHFGNGTRLTVT.

The rearrangement links TRBV6-1 to TRBJ1-1; D remains unclear. Germline CDR1 and CDR2: MNHNS and SASEGT. This CDR3 is 15 amino acids long. Trimming left V 3 bases short and J 1 base short, with 12 bases between. CDR3 sequence reads: CASSEGVDGNTEAFF. The DNA of the CDR3 is TGTGCCAGCAGTGAGGGAGTCGATGGGAACACTGAAGCTTTCTTT.

This clone was recorded a few times. The chain links TRBV5-5 to TRBJ1-3; TRBD1 aligns across 8 bases. The V segment lost 4 bases and the J segment 3 bases; nucleotides outside the gene matches: 3. Germline lookup yields CDR1 SGHKS and CDR2 YYEKEE (reference sequence). The CDR3 totals 14 residues. The CDR3 DNA is TGTGCCAGCAGCCCGACAGGGGATGGAAACACCATATATTTT. This sequence encodes CASSPTGDGNTIYF.

CDR3: CASAGLINNEQFF. As DNA, the CDR3 is TGCGCCAGTGCGGGACTAATAAACAATGAGCAGTTCTTC. The V gene is TRBV5-1, the J gene TRBJ2-1, with 7 nucleotides matching TRBD2. Unmatched junction bases numbered 7, after V lost 8 bases and J lost 5 bases. The CDR3 length is 13 residues. Germline assignment: CDR1 SGHRS and CDR2 YFSETQ.

The V gene is TRBV2, the J gene TRBJ1-2; 7 bases fit TRBD1. Germline V gene sequence: CDR1 SNHLY, CDR2 FYNNEI. The CDR3 consists of 13 residues. J lost 4 bases, V lost 10 bases, and 9 bases had no gene match. The CDR3 DNA reads as TGTGCCACAAAAGGGGGCCCTGTCTATGGCTACACCTTC. This codes for CATKGGPVYGYTF.

The gene calls are TRBV25-1 and TRBJ1-6, with 9 bases identical to TRBD1. This CDR3 comprises 14 residues. With 2 bases clipped from V and 10 bases from J, the junction kept 3 bases outside the gene matches. CDR1 is MGHDK, CDR2 SYGVNS, per germline. CDR3: CASSEQGQGSPLHF. CDR3 in DNA: TGTGCCAGCAGTGAACAGGGACAGGGATCACCCCTCCACTTT.

The V and J genes are TRBV28 and TRBJ2-2; D not certain. This CDR3 has 15 amino acids. Germline CDR1 MDHEN, CDR2 SYDVKM. V dropped 1 base and J dropped 6 bases, with 12 bases sitting between them. CDR3 loop: CASSLSRPVPGELFF. The CDR3 DNA reads as TGTGCCAGCAGTTTATCCCGCCCAGTGCCCGGGGAGCTGTTTTTT.

This clone has only one observation. V gene TRBV10-2 combines with J gene TRBJ2-1; 12 bases fit TRBD2. The CDR3 extends over 14 amino acids. J gave up 6 bases and V 6 bases, and 3 bases lay outside the gene matches. The germline V gene encodes CDR1 WSHSY and CDR2 SAAADI. CDR3: CASRPSGGANEQFF. CDR3 in DNA: TGCGCCAGCAGGCCTAGCGGGGGGGCCAATGAGCAGTTCTTC.

The chain carries TRBV6-1 and TRBJ2-7, with 7 bases identical to TRBD1. From germline, CDR1 is MNHNS and CDR2 SASEGT. V lost 0 bases to trimming and J lost 2 bases; unmatched junction nucleotides: 4. This CDR3 region has 15 residues. CDR3 bases: TGTGCCAGCAGTGAAGCGTCTACAGGGGCCTACGAGCAGTACTTC. This encodes CASSEASTGAYEQYF.

The chain combines TRBV6-6 with TRBJ2-4; possibly TRBD1 for D (6 bases). CDR1 MNHNY and CDR2 SVGAGI come from the germline V gene (reference sequence). This CDR3 contains 15 residues. Trimming left V 1 base short and J 6 bases short, with 13 bases between. The CDR3 nucleotides read TGTGCCAGCAGTTACTTTACAGGGACCCGAAACATTCAGTACTTC. Amino acid sequence: CASSYFTGTRNIQYF.

J is TRBJ2-7 and V is TRBV5-1, with D perhaps TRBD1 (5 bases). The CDR3 has 15 residues. CDR1 is SGHRS, CDR2 YFSETQ, per germline. Trimming took off 0 bases at V and 1 base at J, with 11 bases between the two ends. Here the CDR3 reads CASSLEGALSYEQYF. As DNA, the CDR3 is TGCGCCAGCAGCTTGGAAGGGGCCCTGTCCTACGAGCAGTACTTC.

The chain links TRBV5-1 to TRBJ2-7; 7 bases match TRBD1. After removal of 4 bases from V and 1 base from J, the junction contained 8 bases not matched to a gene. This CDR3 has 15 residues. Germline lookup yields CDR1 SGHRS and CDR2 YFSETQ. In nucleotides, the CDR3 is TGCGCCAGCAGCATCTACCACAGGGGATCCTACGAGCAGTACTTC. As protein: CASSIYHRGSYEQYF. The whole variable domain, filled in from reference TRBV5-1 and TRBJ2-7, reads KAGVTQTPRYLIKTRGQQVTLSCSPISGHRSVSWYQQTPGQGLQFLFEYFSETQRNKGNFPGRFSGRQFSNSRSEMNVSTLELGDSALYLCASSIYHRGSYEQYFGPGTRLTVT.